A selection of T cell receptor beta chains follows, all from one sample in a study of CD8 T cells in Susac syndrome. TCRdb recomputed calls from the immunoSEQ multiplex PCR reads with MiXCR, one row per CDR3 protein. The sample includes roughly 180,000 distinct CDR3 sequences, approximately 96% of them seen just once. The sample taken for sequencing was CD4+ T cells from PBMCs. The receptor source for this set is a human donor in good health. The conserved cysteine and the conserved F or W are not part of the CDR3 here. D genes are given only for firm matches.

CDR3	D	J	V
AWSGWGLEAF	NA	TRBJ1-1	TRBV30
ASSAAGDRTEAF	NA	TRBJ1-1	TRBV9
SVEELANYGYT	NA	TRBJ1-2	TRBV29-1
ASSPHLVGNGYT	NA	TRBJ1-2	TRBV23-1
ASSSSSGANVLT	NA	TRBJ2-6	TRBV12-3/TRBV12-4
ASSRARNTQY	NA	TRBJ2-3	TRBV12-3/TRBV12-4
SARTGDNQPQH	TRBD1	TRBJ1-5	TRBV29-1
ASSQDGRNTEAF	NA	TRBJ1-1	TRBV4-3
SGRDRGDQETQY	TRBD1	TRBJ2-5	TRBV29-1
ASSVGPQQPTQY	NA	TRBJ2-3	TRBV7-2
SARDPIDRGDEQY	TRBD1	TRBJ2-7	TRBV20-1
SAPLAGVSYEQY	TRBD2	TRBJ2-7	TRBV20-1
ASSPTGTAYNSPLH	TRBD1	TRBJ1-6	TRBV9
ASSFVLGPPNTGELF	NA	TRBJ2-2	TRBV27
ASSSQGAGTGELF	TRBD1	TRBJ2-2	TRBV7-3
SARVSGGTDTQY	TRBD2	TRBJ2-3	TRBV20-1
ASSYDRPPYEQY	NA	TRBJ2-7	TRBV6-5
ASSVASTDTQY	NA	TRBJ2-3	TRBV9
ASSRQGQYGYT	TRBD1	TRBJ1-2	TRBV5-4
SAPLRSGANVLT	NA	TRBJ2-6	TRBV20-1
ASSKVQGRETQY	NA	TRBJ2-5	TRBV2
ASSLESSYNSPLH	NA	TRBJ1-6	TRBV12-3/TRBV12-4
SVGTGQGQPQH	TRBD1	TRBJ1-5	TRBV29-1
SAQRSTDTQY	NA	TRBJ2-3	TRBV20-1
ASSAGHGTYEQY	NA	TRBJ2-7	TRBV12-3/TRBV12-4
ASSLSLFPGYT	NA	TRBJ1-2	TRBV5-6
SAGGQGRYNEQF	TRBD1	TRBJ2-1	TRBV20-1
SVDKTPAF	NA	TRBJ1-1	TRBV29-1
ASSPGTGLGNTEAF	TRBD1	TRBJ1-1	TRBV28
ATKLSQETQY	NA	TRBJ2-5	TRBV27
ASSTWSGTGSYNEQF	TRBD1	TRBJ2-1	TRBV6-2/TRBV6-3
ATSRAGTSQAVQY	NA	TRBJ2-7	TRBV15
SARGTVSLGADTQY	NA	TRBJ2-3	TRBV20-1
ASGVGYT	NA	TRBJ1-2	TRBV28
SAEDSMNTEAF	NA	TRBJ1-1	TRBV20-1
SAVPYYEQY	NA	TRBJ2-7	TRBV20-1
ASSLGRGPPYEQY	NA	TRBJ2-7	TRBV5-6
SASFRETQY	NA	TRBJ2-5	TRBV20-1
AWSALRTSWETQY	TRBD2	TRBJ2-5	TRBV30
ASSRKTDRFYGYT	NA	TRBJ1-2	TRBV6-5
ASSPGQPISYNEQF	NA	TRBJ2-1	TRBV18
ASSLGLATTDTQY	TRBD2	TRBJ2-3	TRBV12-3/TRBV12-4
SVRDRGQNEQY	TRBD1	TRBJ2-7	TRBV29-1
ASSDRSASSNQPQH	NA	TRBJ1-5	TRBV6-6
ASSIQGISYNEQF	TRBD1	TRBJ2-1	TRBV5-6
ASSLHGQGSNQPQH	TRBD1	TRBJ1-5	TRBV28
ASSVDGRSGELF	NA	TRBJ2-2	TRBV9
SARDASASYEQY	NA	TRBJ2-7	TRBV20-1
ASSPARETQY	NA	TRBJ2-5	TRBV7-9
AIRGEGGGNQPQH	NA	TRBJ1-5	TRBV10-3
ASRSHSSNYGYT	NA	TRBJ1-2	TRBV28
SVVGVLQETQY	NA	TRBJ2-5	TRBV29-1
AISDGTGNNNEQF	TRBD1	TRBJ2-1	TRBV10-3
ASSLMTDGETQY	NA	TRBJ2-5	TRBV7-2
SASPGPGETQY	NA	TRBJ2-5	TRBV20-1